This entry describes one T cell receptor (beta chain). The entry originates in a study of blood T cell repertoires in COVID-19. The assay was immunoSEQ multiplex PCR, and TCRdb's table has in-frame clones only and misses some. The sample has a few hundred thousand clones, 70% to 90% seen once. The receptor was isolated from a woman aged 50 to 60 with COVID-19, enrolled during active disease. What was sequenced was peripheral blood.

The CDR3 sequence: CASSHTGMDGPQHF. In DNA form, the CDR3 reads TGTGCCAGCAGCCATACAGGGATGGACGGGCCCCAGCATTTT. The chain carries TRBV9 and TRBJ1-5; tentative D call: TRBD1 (6 bases). This CDR3 region has 14 residues. Trimming shortened V by 4 bases and J by 9 bases, and 17 bases separated the two germline ends. The V gene's germline CDR1 is SGDLS and CDR2 YYNGEE.